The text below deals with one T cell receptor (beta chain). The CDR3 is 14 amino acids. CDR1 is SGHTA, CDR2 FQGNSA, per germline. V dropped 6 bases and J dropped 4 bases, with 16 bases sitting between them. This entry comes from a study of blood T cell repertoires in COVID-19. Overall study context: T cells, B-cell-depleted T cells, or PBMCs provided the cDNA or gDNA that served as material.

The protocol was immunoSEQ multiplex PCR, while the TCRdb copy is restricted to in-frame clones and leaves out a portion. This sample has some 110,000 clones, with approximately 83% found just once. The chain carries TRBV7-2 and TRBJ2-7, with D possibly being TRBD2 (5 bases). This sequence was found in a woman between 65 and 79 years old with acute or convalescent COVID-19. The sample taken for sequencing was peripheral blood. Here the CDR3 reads CASRPRTGEYEQYF. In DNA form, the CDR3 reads TGTGCCAGCAGGCCGCGGACTGGAGAGTACGAGCAGTACTTC.